This T cell receptor (beta chain) was profiled in a study of OX40 agonist ivuxolimab in advanced cancers. Looking at the study overall: Those enrolled were 82.7% male, with a mean age of about 66 years and ages from 23 to 79.

CDR1 SGHAT and CDR2 FQNNGV come from the germline V gene. Trimming at V came to 1 base and at J to 2 bases, leaving 14 bases not matched to a gene. The CDR3 has 19 residues. Sequencing used immunoSEQ multiplex PCR; TCRdb keeps in-frame clones, though not all of them. The sample records approximately 59,000 clones, around four fifths being singletons. Patients with autoimmune history or systemic immunosuppression were excluded. Sampling times: baseline, cycle 4 day 1, cycle 7 day 1. This sequence joins TRBV11-2 and TRBJ2-3; 8 nucleotides align to TRBD2. The source was CD4+ or CD8+ T cells sorted from blood, collected in a trial of the OX40 agonist ivuxolimab. The sequence came from an adult with an advanced solid tumor such as melanoma, head and neck, liver or kidney cancer. The DNA for the CDR3 is TGTGCCAGCAGCTTAGGCCGACGAATGGCGGGAGGATACACAGATACGCAGTATTTT. It specifies CASSLGRRMAGGYTDTQYF.